The 30 T cell receptor beta chains in this list originate from one sample, sequenced in a study of metastatic and nonmetastatic thyroid tumors. Treatment of any kind had been given to no patient before thyroid surgery. With MiXCR, TCRdb called clones anew from the PCR reads. The repertoire has over 50,000 clones, under 30% of them found once; the top ten carry about 16%. The sequenced sample was blood. The receptors were gathered from a female donor with papillary thyroid cancer or a benign thyroid nodule (not recorded which). Some clones in this sample may be carry-over from other donors' samples.

In this sample, this clone turned up a few times. The chain has TRBV27 and TRBJ2-1; D is ambiguous. The CDR3 contains 13 residues. V dropped 4 bases and J dropped 4 bases, with 8 bases sitting between them. CDR1 is MNHEY, CDR2 SMNVEV, per germline (reference sequence). This chain's CDR3 is CASSYNRYNEQFF. CDR3 nucleotide sequence: TGTGCCAGCAGTTATAACAGATACAATGAGCAGTTCTTC.

This sequence joins TRBV20-1 and TRBJ2-5, with 9 positions matching TRBD1. CDR1 is DFQATT and CDR2 is SNEGSKA in the germline V gene (reference sequence). The CDR3 is 12 amino acids. V trimming: 6 bases; J trimming: 5 bases; junction bases outside the gene matches: 4. The CDR3 DNA reads as TGCAGTGCACAGGGGGCTGGGGAGACCCAGTACTTC. The encoded protein is CSAQGAGETQYF.

This clone was recorded a few times. The V call is TRBV12-3 or TRBV12-4, the J call TRBJ1-5; D is ambiguous. The V end was cut by 3 bases, the J end by 1 base, with 7 bases between. The CDR3 is made up of 14 amino acids. The CDR3 spells CASSFLGSNQPQHF. The CDR3 nucleotides read TGTGCCAGCAGTTTTTTAGGGAGCAATCAGCCCCAGCATTTT.

The V and J genes are TRBV12-3 or TRBV12-4 and TRBJ2-7; tentatively, D is TRBD1 or TRBD2 (5 bases each). V was pared by 1 base and J by 4 bases, with 8 bases between. The CDR3 totals 13 residues. CDR3 nucleotides: TGTGCCAGCAGTTTAGAGGGGAGTTACGAGCAGTACTTC. It translates to CASSLEGSYEQYF.

This clone was observed a few times. This rearrangement joins TRBV12-3 or TRBV12-4 to TRBJ2-3, with TRBD2 matching over 9 bases. V was clipped by 4 bases and J by 1 base; unmatched bases: 6. This CDR3 has 16 amino acids. The CDR3 here is CASSSVLAGGTDTQYF. The CDR3, as DNA: TGTGCCAGCAGTTCCGTATTAGCGGGGGGCACAGATACGCAGTATTTT.

This chain uses TRBV6-1 with TRBJ1-3, with unresolved D. The CDR3 contains 14 residues. The V and J ends lost 4 bases and 0 bases respectively, with 7 bases between them. Per germline, CDR1 MNHNS and CDR2 SASEGT. CDR3 amino acids: CASSAGSSGNTIYF. The DNA of the CDR3 is TGTGCCAGCAGTGCCGGCAGCTCTGGAAACACCATATATTTT.

This sequence joins TRBV6-1 and TRBJ1-5; D is unresolved. The CDR3 consists of 15 residues. Germline CDR1 and CDR2: MNHNS and SASEGT. Trimming left V 7 bases short and J 3 bases short, with 16 bases between. In DNA, the CDR3 is TGTGCCAGCATGGGTCCCCTCAAGTACAATCAGCCCCAGCATTTT. Amino acid sequence: CASMGPLKYNQPQHF.

This clone was detected only once. In DNA, the CDR3 is TGCGCCAGCAGCCAAGACAGGACAGGATTTAATGAGCAGTTCTTC. The encoded protein is CASSQDRTGFNEQFF. This chain connects TRBV4-3 to TRBJ2-1; 7 positions agree with TRBD1. CDR1 and CDR2 from the germline V gene are LGHNA and YSLEER. CDR3 length equals 15 residues. V trimming: 0 bases; J trimming: 7 bases; junction bases outside the gene matches: 6.

The DNA for the CDR3 is TGTGCCAGCAGTGAAGCTTTCAATCAGCCCCAGCATTTT. Amino acids: CASSEAFNQPQHF. The rearrangement links TRBV6-1 to TRBJ1-5; the D is unclear. Trimming took off 0 bases at V and 3 bases at J, with 3 bases between the two ends. Germline assignment: CDR1 MNHNS and CDR2 SASEGT. The CDR3 contains 13 residues.

This clone is classed as medium-sized. The genes are TRBV20-1 and TRBJ2-7, with a tentative D call TRBD1 (6 bases). V was cut by 4 bases and J by 0 bases, with 10 bases left in between. From germline, CDR1 is DFQATT and CDR2 SNEGSKA (reference sequence). The CDR3 contains 13 residues. CDR3 coding DNA: TGCAGTGCTAAAGGGGGACACTCCTACGAGCAGTACTTC. It specifies CSAKGGHSYEQYF.

J is TRBJ1-6 and V is TRBV19, with 9 positions matching TRBD1. Trimming removed 2 bases from V and 8 bases from J; junction bases left unmatched: 7. Germline V gene lookup returns CDR1 LNHDA and CDR2 SQIVND (reference sequence). CDR3 size: 16 residues. CDR3 DNA: TGTGCCAGTAGTATACCCCGACAGGGGGTGGATTCACCCCTCCACTTT. This encodes CASSIPRQGVDSPLHF.

This clone appeared many times. The rearrangement uses TRBV2 and TRBJ2-7; unclear D gene. Deletions cut 10 bases from V and 3 bases from J, with 13 bases between. The CDR3 totals 12 residues. Germline values: CDR1 SNHLY, CDR2 FYNNEI. The CDR3 DNA follows: TGTGCCACTGCACAGTACTTCTACGAGCAGTACTTC. Residues: CATAQYFYEQYF. Drawing the rest from reference TRBV2 and TRBJ2-7, the complete variable domain is EPEVTQTPSHQVTQMGQEVILRCVPISNHLYFYWYRQILGQKVEFLVSFYNNEISEKSEIFDDQFSVERPDGSNFTLKIRSTKLEDSAMYFCATAQYFYEQYFGPGTRLTVT.

The chain employs TRBV4-1 and TRBJ2-7, with TRBD2 identical over 8 bases. V dropped 4 bases and J dropped 5; count of bases not matched to a gene: 10. Looked up from germline, CDR1 is MGHRA and CDR2 is YSYEKL. CDR3 length: 15 amino acids. In DNA form, the CDR3 reads TGCGCCAGCAGCCCCGGGGGGGCGGGAGGAGACGAGCAGTACTTC. It translates to CASSPGGAGGDEQYF.

This clone was found a few times. The genes are TRBV20-1 and TRBJ1-1; D is ambiguous. This CDR3 spans 13 amino acids. V lost 5 bases and J 9 bases, leaving 19 bases between the germline ends. In germline, CDR1 is DFQATT, CDR2 SNEGSKA (reference sequence). CDR3 sequence reads: CSAPPGEGRKAFF. The CDR3 DNA sequence: TGCAGTGCTCCCCCCGGCGAGGGCCGAAAAGCTTTCTTT.

This clone was detected only a few times. V usage is TRBV6-1 and J usage is TRBJ2-2, with TRBD1 matching over 8 bases. The CDR3 covers 16 residues. Germline trimming cut 6 bases from V and 5 bases from J; bases unmatched to any gene: 11. The germline V gene has CDR1 MNHNS and CDR2 SASEGT. CDR3 nucleotide sequence: TGTGCCAGCAGGGTAAGGATACAGGGGGAGACCGGGGAGCTGTTTTTT. This gives the protein CASRVRIQGETGELFF.

This clone showed up many times. CDR3 DNA: TGTGCCAGCAGCCAAGTTCTAGGACTAGCGATGGGAGATACGCAGTATTTT. Its translation: CASSQVLGLAMGDTQYF. This chain joins TRBV14 and TRBJ2-3; 9 nucleotides line up with TRBD2. Trimming removed 1 base from V and 5 bases from J; junction bases left unmatched: 10. This CDR3 is 17 amino acids long. Per the germline V gene, CDR1 is SGHDN and CDR2 is FVKESK.

The chain is built from TRBV11-2 and TRBJ1-3; no definite D call. Germline CDR1 and CDR2: SGHAT and FQNNGV. This CDR3 has 14 residues. The germline V and J ends were trimmed by 4 bases and 2 bases, with 9 bases remaining between them. The CDR3 reads CASSSAGTGNTIYF. In nucleotides, the CDR3 is TGTGCCAGCAGCTCAGCCGGGACTGGAAACACCATATATTTT.

The DNA for the CDR3 is TGCGCCAGCAGCTTGGTCTGGACAGAGAGCTACGAGCAGTACTTC. It encodes CASSLVWTESYEQYF. The genes are TRBV5-1 and TRBJ2-7; maybe TRBD1 (6 bases). The V gene's germline CDR1 is SGHRS and CDR2 YFSETQ. V lost 0 bases to trimming and J lost 3 bases, with 13 bases between them. This CDR3 has 15 amino acids.

This clone was seen ten or more times. The chain joins TRBV5-4 to TRBJ2-2; 14 nucleotides line up with TRBD2. V gave up 10 bases and J gave up 7 bases; unmatched junction bases: 12. Germline V CDR1 and CDR2: SGHNT, YYREEE (reference sequence). The CDR3 runs to 16 residues. The CDR3 nucleotides are TGTGCCGCGAGACTAGCGGGAGGGCCAGTCGACGGGGAGCTGTTTTTT. It codes for CAARLAGGPVDGELFF.

This chain connects TRBV3-1 to TRBJ2-5; 11 bases are a match to TRBD2. In germline, CDR1 is LGHDT, CDR2 YNNKEL (reference sequence). The CDR3 runs to 16 residues. The V gene end was trimmed by 4 bases and the J gene end by 5 bases; junction bases not matched to a gene: 9. The CDR3 nucleotides read TGTGCCAGCAGCCCCTATAGCGGGGGGGTAAGGGAGACCCAGTACTTC. This codes for CASSPYSGGVRETQYF.

The J gene is TRBJ1-1, the V gene TRBV6-1; D is perhaps TRBD1 (5 bases). This CDR3 spans 13 amino acids. V lost 7 bases and J lost 4, with 13 bases in between. CDR1 and CDR2 from the germline V gene are MNHNS and SASEGT. CDR3 DNA: TGTGCCAGCAAGCAGGGCCGTGGCACTGAAGCTTTCTTT. The encoded protein is CASKQGRGTEAFF.

This clone counts as medium-sized. This sequence joins TRBV12-3 or TRBV12-4 and TRBJ2-3; D is ambiguous. Between the trimmed V and J ends, which lost 5 bases and 8 bases, there was a span of 17 bases. The CDR3 has 14 amino acids. The CDR3 nucleotides read TGTGCCAGCAGTCCCCCACGACTGACGGGTACGCAGTATTTT. Protein: CASSPPRLTGTQYF.

The chain is built from TRBV30 and TRBJ1-1; D is undetermined. Germline V gene data show CDR1 as GTSNPN and CDR2 as SVGIG (reference sequence). The CDR3 extends over 12 amino acids. Trimming cost V 0 bases and J 5 bases, with 7 bases left between them. CDR3 region: CAWSVGRTEAFF. CDR3 sequence (DNA): TGTGCCTGGAGTGTCGGAAGGACTGAAGCTTTCTTT.

V usage is TRBV11-2 and J usage is TRBJ1-2; TRBD1 matches 10 bases. V shed 4 bases, J shed 3 bases, and the junction held 8 bases outside the gene matches. This CDR3 region has 16 residues. Per the germline V gene, CDR1 is SGHAT and CDR2 is FQNNGV. Written as DNA, the CDR3 is TGTGCCAGCAGCTCCGTCGGACAGGGGGGAGACTATGGCTACACCTTC. Translation gives CASSSVGQGGDYGYTF.

The rearrangement joins TRBV28 to TRBJ1-6; 9 bases fit TRBD1. This CDR3 is 14 amino acids long. With V trimmed by 8 bases and J by 10 bases, 9 bases remained unmatched. CDR1 and CDR2 (germline): MDHEN, SYDVKM. The CDR3 sequence is CASLTGGSWSPLHF. The CDR3 nucleotides read TGTGCCAGCCTAACAGGGGGCTCGTGGTCACCCCTCCACTTT.

Here the CDR3 reads CASSLSSGTAYEQYF. Here the CDR3 DNA reads TGTGCCAGCAGTTTATCTTCCGGGACAGCATACGAGCAGTACTTC. The V and J genes are TRBV27 and TRBJ2-7; 7 bases fit TRBD1. From germline, CDR1 is MNHEY and CDR2 SMNVEV (reference sequence). The CDR3 length is 15 residues. Germline trimming cut 0 bases from V and 4 bases from J; bases unmatched to any gene: 6.

Only a few counts were recorded for this clone. The rearrangement joins TRBV27 to TRBJ2-6; TRBD1 matches at 7 bases. Germline V CDR1 and CDR2: MNHEY, SMNVEV (reference sequence). J lost 2 bases, V lost 5 bases, and 3 bases had no gene match. There are 15 residues in the CDR3. CDR3 sequence reads: CASSHDRAGANVLTF. In nucleotides, the CDR3 is TGTGCCAGCAGTCACGACAGGGCTGGGGCCAACGTCCTGACTTTC.

The chain links TRBV5-4 to TRBJ1-2; D is unclear. Germline CDR1 SGHNT, CDR2 YYREEE (reference sequence). The length of the CDR3 is 17 residues. V was pared by 0 bases and J by 0 bases, with 15 bases between. CDR3 loop: CASSLGSEPSSNYGYTF. As DNA, the CDR3 is TGTGCCAGCAGCTTGGGATCAGAACCATCTTCTAACTATGGCTACACCTTC.

This clone was counted only a few times. This chain joins TRBV20-1 and TRBJ2-2; the D gene could be TRBD1 or TRBD2 (6 bases each). The CDR3 has 14 residues. V lost 6 bases to trimming and J lost 4 bases, with 15 bases between them. CDR1 is DFQATT and CDR2 is SNEGSKA in the germline V gene (reference sequence). CDR3 bases: TGCAGTGCGAAGGACGGGGGCGTCACCGGGGAGCTGTTTTTT. Residues: CSAKDGGVTGELFF.

Judged by abundance, this clone is medium-sized. This chain links TRBV6-2 or TRBV6-3 with TRBJ2-1; possibly TRBD1 for D (6 bases). The CDR3 sequence is 14 residues long. The V and J ends lost 4 bases and 7 bases respectively, with 14 bases between them. Germline CDR1 MNHEY, CDR2 SVGEGT. Here the CDR3 reads CASSSGTLKNEQFF. DNA of the CDR3: TGTGCCAGCAGTTCCGGGACATTGAAGAATGAGCAGTTCTTC.